This record concerns one TCR beta chain sequence. Its matching antigen is unknown. The donor population consisted of healthy HIV-negative adults with no recent acute infections or vaccinations. The donor cohort consisted entirely of Caucasian adults residing in Nashville, Tennessee. These data are taken from a study of shared clonotypes between healthy human individuals. Notes on the study in general: The study found 4.5% to 6% of naive CD4 clonotypes shared across several donors. Generally, naive subsets came out with larger estimated richness than memory subsets.

From germline, CDR1 is SGHAT and CDR2 FQNNGV. J gave up 3 bases and V 4 bases, and 11 bases lay outside the gene matches. The CDR3 loop spans 19 amino acids. Repertoires were generated with immunoSEQ multiplex PCR, while TCRdb's copy carries only in-frame clones and drops some. Of about 2.3 million clones listed, 85% to 95% are singletons. V usage is TRBV11-2 and J usage is TRBJ2-1; 14 nucleotides match TRBD2. Sequencing was carried out using naive CD4+ T cells from PBMCs. Subset defined: CD45RA+ positively selected. The sequence derives from a man between 18 and 35 years old in good health. Some clones in this sample may be carry-over from other donors' samples. The CDR3 sequence: CASSSNRGLAGGLYNEQFF. CDR3 bases: TGTGCCAGCAGCTCAAACCGTGGACTAGCGGGAGGTCTCTACAATGAGCAGTTCTTC.